This entry describes one TCR beta chain. This clonotype was detected ten times or more. It lacks a known antigen. Base qualities are missing; no much larger clone stands one base away. Receptor amplification or capture employed PCR. This sample was sequenced with an Illumina HiSeq 2500. TCR libraries were prepared with molecular barcoding, using unique molecular identifiers to normalize TCRbeta repertoire quantification. TCRdb cleaned the public reads at Q25 with fastp, built clones with MiXCR and kept in-frame beta chains. For every CDR3 protein sequence, its rows merge into one entry that carries the most common genes and DNA. The sample contains approximately 650,000 distinct CDR3 sequences, 13% of them found a single time. The ten largest account for roughly 0.77% of the sample. This sample is part of a study of T-cell reconstitution after alpha-beta-depleted transplantation in children (dated by TCRdb to between 2015 and 2016). About the full investigation: The study quantitatively tracked T-cell immune reconstitution after TCRalphabeta/CD19-depleted allogeneic hematopoietic cell transplantation in children using TCR repertoire profiling. Results the study describes overall, beyond this receptor: The high TCRbeta diversity at day 60 in some patients was ascribed to recipient T cells and intrathymic progenitors that had survived conditioning. Over the following months the frequencies of hyperexpanded clones went down, and after one year T-cell counts and TCRbeta diversity were mostly credited to newly produced T cells. The apparently early alphabetaT-cell count recovery about two months after transplant was reportedly dependent on only several hundred rapidly expanded clones derived from non-depleted graft cells.

The treatment or condition label, as the study defines it: allogeneic hematopoietic cell transplantation with graft depleted of TCRalphabeta T cells and CD19 B cells. TCRalphabeta/CD19-depleted allogeneic hematopoietic cell grafts were given to the transplant recipients, all of whom were children. The receptor's source is a girl aged 2-10 years with congenital amegakaryocytic thrombocytopenia, due to receive a stem cell transplant. The starting material was PBMCs, obtained before TCRalphabeta/CD19-depleted stem cell transplant.

The bases read TGTGCCAGCAGTTCCGTAATAGACTATGGCTACACCTTC. Translated, this gives CASSSVIDYGYTF. The V and J segments used are TRBV12-3 or TRBV12-4 and TRBJ1-2; a confident D gene designation cannot be given. The CDR3 goes from the cysteine to the phenylalanine over 13 residues. This entry keeps only the CDR3 DNA: 39 bases, framed from base 1. Cut back by 4 bases and 3 bases, the V and J ends lie 9 bases apart.